The rows below give T cell receptor beta chains drawn from one sample of a study of cytomegalovirus exposure and HLA in healthy donors. This table comes from immunoSEQ multiplex PCR, and its TCRdb copy is limited to in-frame clones, with some not included. The profile shows around 95,000 clones, about four fifths of them singletons. Source material: PBMCs. These receptors originate from a female donor in good health and CMV-seropositive. The conserved cysteine and the conserved F or W are not part of the CDR3 here. Fields, in order: clone size, J gene, V gene, CDR3 protein. Some rows have no size entry. The others give once, few or many, or a class for an expanded clone.

>.|TRBJ2-7|TRBV7-2
ASSLTSGGPYEQY
>.|TRBJ2-3|TRBV5-1
ASSSGLAGEVDTQY
>.|TRBJ1-1|TRBV5-1
ASSSLQGDTEAF
>.|TRBJ2-5|TRBV4-1
ASSQGMRETQY
>.|TRBJ2-7|TRBV2
ASSEETGGGEQY
>few|TRBJ2-7|TRBV13
ASSLQGQATYEQY
>.|TRBJ2-6|TRBV6-1
ASSEFKDGGYSGANVLT
>.|TRBJ2-4|TRBV19
ASSTGQGGMAKNIQY
>.|TRBJ2-6|TRBV29-1
SVSGAHGRSSGANVLT
>.|TRBJ2-1|TRBV18
ASSREAVSYNEQF
>.|TRBJ1-2|TRBV5-1
ASSLDSLYGYT
>.|TRBJ2-1|TRBV5-6
ASSLGLSSYNEQF
>.|TRBJ2-5|TRBV14
ASSQPRRASGRALQETQY
>.|TRBJ2-1|TRBV5-1
ASSVAGGYNEQF
>.|TRBJ1-3|TRBV7-6
ASSLGSRAGTGNTIY
>.|TRBJ1-4|TRBV6-5
ASSYSAGLNEKLF
>.|TRBJ2-2|TRBV5-4
ASTGQTTGELF
>.|TRBJ2-5|TRBV5-1
ASSLQRQSSQETQY
>.|TRBJ2-1|TRBV30
AWGAFFSGNYNEQF
>.|TRBJ1-2|TRBV14
ASSHGGTAYGYT
>.|TRBJ1-2|TRBV5-1
ASSTWDRGNYGYT
>.|TRBJ2-1|TRBV6-6
ASRRDKYNEQF
>.|TRBJ1-4|TRBV28
ASSLSFQFNEKLF
>few|TRBJ1-5|TRBV6-1
ASTTMNQPQH
>.|TRBJ2-2|TRBV28
ASSFPQGRTGMGYWPGELF